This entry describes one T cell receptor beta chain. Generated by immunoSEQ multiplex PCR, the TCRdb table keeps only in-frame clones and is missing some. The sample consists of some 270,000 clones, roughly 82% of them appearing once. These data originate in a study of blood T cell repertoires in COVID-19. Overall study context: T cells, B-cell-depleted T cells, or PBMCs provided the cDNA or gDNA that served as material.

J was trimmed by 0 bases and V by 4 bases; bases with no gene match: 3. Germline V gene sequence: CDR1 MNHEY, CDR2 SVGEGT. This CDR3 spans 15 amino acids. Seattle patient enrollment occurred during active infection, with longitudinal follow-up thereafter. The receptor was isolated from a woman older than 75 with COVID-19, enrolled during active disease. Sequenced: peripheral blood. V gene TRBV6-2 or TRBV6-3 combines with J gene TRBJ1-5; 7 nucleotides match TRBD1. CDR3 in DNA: TGTGCCAGCAGTTCGACAGGGACTAGCAATCAGCCCCAGCATTTT. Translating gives CASSSTGTSNQPQHF.